This T cell receptor beta chain was identified during a study of cytomegalovirus exposure and HLA in healthy donors. Study context: Approximately 180 million T cells yielded 117 million unique TCR beta sequences, as an earlier analysis found. Study-wide results and limits: Analysis performed later showed TCR beta chains linked to HLA being more clonally expanded than equally common others. A link between a missense DCLRE1C variant and TCR beta V- and J-gene trimming emerged from a later analysis.

Vbeta (60) and Jbeta (13) primers were used in the PCR. Data came from immunoSEQ multiplex PCR; TCRdb stores just in-frame clones and leaves some out. In the table there are about 83,000 clones, 65% to 75% of which are singletons. The CDR3 is made up of 16 amino acids. The V gene end was trimmed by 5 bases and the J gene end by 6 bases; junction bases not matched to a gene: 5. Per the germline V gene, CDR1 is MGHRA and CDR2 is YSYEKL. With regard to this clone: Its specificity is unknown.

The chain is built from TRBV4-1 and TRBJ2-3, with 16 bases lining up with TRBD2. The clonotype was recovered from a man aged 60-69 years in good health and CMV-seronegative. Sequencing was done on a sample of PBMCs. The CDR3 DNA sequence: TGCGCCAGCAGCACGGGACTAGCGGGGGGGTTGGATACGCAGTATTTT. This translates into CASSTGLAGGLDTQYF.